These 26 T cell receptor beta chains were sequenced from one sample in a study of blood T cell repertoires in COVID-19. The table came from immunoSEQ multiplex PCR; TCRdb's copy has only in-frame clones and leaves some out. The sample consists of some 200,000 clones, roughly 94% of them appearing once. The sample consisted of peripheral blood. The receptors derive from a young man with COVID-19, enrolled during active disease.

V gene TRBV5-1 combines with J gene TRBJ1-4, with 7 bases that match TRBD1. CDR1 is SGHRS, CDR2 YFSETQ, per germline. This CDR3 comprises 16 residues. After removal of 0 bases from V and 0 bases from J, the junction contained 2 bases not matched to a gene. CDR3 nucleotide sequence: TGCGCCAGCAGCTTGGGACAGGGAGCAACTAATGAAAAACTGTTTTTT. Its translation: CASSLGQGATNEKLFF.

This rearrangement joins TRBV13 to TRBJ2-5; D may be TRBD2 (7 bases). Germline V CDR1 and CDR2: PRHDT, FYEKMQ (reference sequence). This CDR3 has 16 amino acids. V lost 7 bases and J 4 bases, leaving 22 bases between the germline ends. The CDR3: CASTFSEGGGSETQYF. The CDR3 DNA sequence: TGTGCCAGCACCTTCTCAGAAGGGGGGGGCTCAGAGACCCAGTACTTC.

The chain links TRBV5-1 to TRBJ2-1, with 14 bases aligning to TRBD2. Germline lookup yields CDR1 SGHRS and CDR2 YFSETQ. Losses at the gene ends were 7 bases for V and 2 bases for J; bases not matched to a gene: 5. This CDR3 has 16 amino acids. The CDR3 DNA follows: TGCGCCAGCCAGGGACTAGCGGGGGTCCCCTACAATGAGCAGTTCTTC. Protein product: CASQGLAGVPYNEQFF.

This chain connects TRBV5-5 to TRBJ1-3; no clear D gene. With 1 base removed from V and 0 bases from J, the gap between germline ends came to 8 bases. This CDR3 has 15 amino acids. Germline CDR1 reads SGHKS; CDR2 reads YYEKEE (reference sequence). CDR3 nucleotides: TGTGCCAGCAGCTTGTCGCCAGACTCTGGAAACACCATATATTTT. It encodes CASSLSPDSGNTIYF.

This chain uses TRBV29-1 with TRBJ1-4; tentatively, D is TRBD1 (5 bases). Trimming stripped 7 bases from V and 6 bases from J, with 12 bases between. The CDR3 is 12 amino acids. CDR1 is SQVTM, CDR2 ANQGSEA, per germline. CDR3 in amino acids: CSAKTVDEKLFF. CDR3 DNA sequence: TGCAGCGCCAAGACAGTGGATGAAAAACTGTTTTTT. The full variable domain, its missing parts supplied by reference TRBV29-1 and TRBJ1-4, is SAVISQKPSRDICQRGTSLTIQCQVDSQVTMMFWYRQQPGQSLTLIATANQGSEATYESGFVIDKFPISRPNLTFSTLTVSNMSPEDSSIYLCSAKTVDEKLFFGSGTQLSVL.

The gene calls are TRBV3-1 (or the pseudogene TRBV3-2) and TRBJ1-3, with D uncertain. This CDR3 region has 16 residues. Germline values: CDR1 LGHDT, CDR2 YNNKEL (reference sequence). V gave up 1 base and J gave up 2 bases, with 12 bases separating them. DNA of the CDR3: TGTGCCAGCAGCCAAGGGGCAGCCCCCCCTGGAAACACCATATATTTT. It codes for CASSQGAAPPGNTIYF.

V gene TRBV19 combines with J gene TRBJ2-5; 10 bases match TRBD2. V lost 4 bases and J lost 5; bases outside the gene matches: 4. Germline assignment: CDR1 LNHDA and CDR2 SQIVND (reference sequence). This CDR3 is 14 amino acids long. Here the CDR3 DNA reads TGTGCCAGTAGTACCTCGGGACTAGCGGAGACCCAGTACTTC. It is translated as CASSTSGLAETQYF.

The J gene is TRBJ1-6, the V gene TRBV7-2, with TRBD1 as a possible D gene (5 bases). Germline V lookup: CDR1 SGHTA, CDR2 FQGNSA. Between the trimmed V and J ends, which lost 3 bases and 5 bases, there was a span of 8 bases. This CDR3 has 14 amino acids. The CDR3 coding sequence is TGTGCCAGCAGCTTCTCCAGGGATAATTCACCCCTCCACTTT. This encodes CASSFSRDNSPLHF. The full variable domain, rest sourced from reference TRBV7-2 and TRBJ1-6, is GAGVSQSPSNKVTEKGKDVELRCDPISGHTALYWYRQSLGQGLEFLIYFQGNSAPDKSGLPSDRFSAERTGGSVSTLTIQRTQQEDSAVYLCASSFSRDNSPLHFGNGTRLTVT.

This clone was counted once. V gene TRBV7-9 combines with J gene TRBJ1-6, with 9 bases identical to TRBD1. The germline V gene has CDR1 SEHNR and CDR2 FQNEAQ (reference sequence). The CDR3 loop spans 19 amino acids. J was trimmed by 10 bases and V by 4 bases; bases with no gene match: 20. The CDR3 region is CASSSTGGRILRDGSPLHF. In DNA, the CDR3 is TGTGCCAGCAGCTCGACAGGGGGGCGAATTCTACGGGATGGGTCACCCCTCCACTTT.

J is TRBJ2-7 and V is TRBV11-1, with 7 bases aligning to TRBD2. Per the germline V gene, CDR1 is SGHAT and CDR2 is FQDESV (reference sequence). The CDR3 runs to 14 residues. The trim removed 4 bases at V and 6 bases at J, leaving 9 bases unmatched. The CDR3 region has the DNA TGTGCCAGCAGCTCGACTAGGGGAGGGGCCGAGCAGTACTTC. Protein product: CASSSTRGGAEQYF.

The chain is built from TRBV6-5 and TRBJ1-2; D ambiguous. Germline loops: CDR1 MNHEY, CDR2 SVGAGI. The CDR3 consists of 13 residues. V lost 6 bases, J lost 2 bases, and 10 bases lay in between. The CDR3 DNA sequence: TGTGCCAGCAGCGGAGGCGGAAACTATGGCTACACCTTC. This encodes CASSGGGNYGYTF.

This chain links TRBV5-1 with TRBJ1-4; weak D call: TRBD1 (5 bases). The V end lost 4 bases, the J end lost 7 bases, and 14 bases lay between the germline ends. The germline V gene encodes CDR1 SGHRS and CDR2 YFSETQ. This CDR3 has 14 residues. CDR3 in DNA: TGCGCCAGCAGCGTGGGCAGGGTGCGTGAAAAACTGTTTTTT. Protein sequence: CASSVGRVREKLFF.

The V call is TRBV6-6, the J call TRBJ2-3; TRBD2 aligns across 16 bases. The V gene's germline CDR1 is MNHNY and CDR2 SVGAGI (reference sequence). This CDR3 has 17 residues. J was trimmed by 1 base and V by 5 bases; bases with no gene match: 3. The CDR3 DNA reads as TGTGCCAGCAGTCCGGGACTAGCGGGGGGGGGCACAGATACGCAGTATTTT. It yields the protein CASSPGLAGGGTDTQYF.

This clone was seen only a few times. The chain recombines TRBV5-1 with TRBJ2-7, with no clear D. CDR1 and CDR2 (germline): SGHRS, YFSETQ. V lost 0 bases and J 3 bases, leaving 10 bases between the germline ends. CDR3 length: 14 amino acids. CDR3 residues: CASSLGRIDYEQYF. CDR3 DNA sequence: TGCGCCAGCAGCTTGGGGAGAATCGACTACGAGCAGTACTTC.

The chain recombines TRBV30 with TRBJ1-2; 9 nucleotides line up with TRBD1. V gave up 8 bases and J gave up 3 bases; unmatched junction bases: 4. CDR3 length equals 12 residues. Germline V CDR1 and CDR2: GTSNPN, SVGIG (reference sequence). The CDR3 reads CAGWDRDYGYTF. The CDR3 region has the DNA TGTGCCGGATGGGACAGGGACTATGGCTACACCTTC.

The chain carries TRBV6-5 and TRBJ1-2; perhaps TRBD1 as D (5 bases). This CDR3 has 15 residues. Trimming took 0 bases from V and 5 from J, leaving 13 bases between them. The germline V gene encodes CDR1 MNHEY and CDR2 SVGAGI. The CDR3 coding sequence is TGTGCCAGCAGTTACTCGGAGGGGAGGGAATATGGCTACACCTTC. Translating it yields CASSYSEGREYGYTF.

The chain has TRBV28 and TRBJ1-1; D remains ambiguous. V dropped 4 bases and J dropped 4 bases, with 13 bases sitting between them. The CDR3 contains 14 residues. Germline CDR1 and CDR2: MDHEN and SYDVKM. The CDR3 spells CASSYGVWSTEAFF. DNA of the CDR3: TGTGCCAGCAGTTACGGTGTGTGGTCCACTGAAGCTTTCTTT.

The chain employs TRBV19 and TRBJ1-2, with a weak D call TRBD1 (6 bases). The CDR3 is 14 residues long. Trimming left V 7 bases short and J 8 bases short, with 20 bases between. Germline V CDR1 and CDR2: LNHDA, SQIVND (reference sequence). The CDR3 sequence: CASNAGDKGKGYTF. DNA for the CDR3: TGTGCCAGTAACGCAGGGGATAAAGGAAAAGGCTACACCTTC.

In DNA form, the CDR3 reads TGTGCCCGGGGCAGGTCGAACTATGGCTACACCTTC. It specifies CARGRSNYGYTF. The chain uses TRBV30 and TRBJ1-2; tentatively, D is TRBD1 (5 bases). This CDR3 comprises 12 residues. V shed 8 bases and J shed 2 bases, with 12 bases lying between them. CDR1 is GTSNPN, CDR2 SVGIG, per germline (reference sequence).

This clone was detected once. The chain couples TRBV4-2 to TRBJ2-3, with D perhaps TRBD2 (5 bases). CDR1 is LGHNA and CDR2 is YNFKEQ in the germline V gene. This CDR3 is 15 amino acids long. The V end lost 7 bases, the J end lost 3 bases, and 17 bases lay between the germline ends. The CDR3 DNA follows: TGTGCCAGCACGGTGAACGGACTTACGACAGATACGCAGTATTTT. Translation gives CASTVNGLTTDTQYF.

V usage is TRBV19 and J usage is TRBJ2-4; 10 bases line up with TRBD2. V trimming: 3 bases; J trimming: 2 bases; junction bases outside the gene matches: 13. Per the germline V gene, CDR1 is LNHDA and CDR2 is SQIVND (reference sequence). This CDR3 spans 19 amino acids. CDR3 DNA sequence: TGTGCCAGTAGTATCGGGCTAGCGGGGGCCACCGTTACCAAAAACATTCAGTACTTC. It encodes CASSIGLAGATVTKNIQYF.

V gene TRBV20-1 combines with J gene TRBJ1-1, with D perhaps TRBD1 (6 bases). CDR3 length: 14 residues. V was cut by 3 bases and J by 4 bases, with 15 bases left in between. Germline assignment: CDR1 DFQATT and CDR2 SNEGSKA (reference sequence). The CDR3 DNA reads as TGCAGTGCTAGTGGTCCAGGGGTTAGCACTGAAGCTTTCTTT. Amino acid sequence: CSASGPGVSTEAFF.

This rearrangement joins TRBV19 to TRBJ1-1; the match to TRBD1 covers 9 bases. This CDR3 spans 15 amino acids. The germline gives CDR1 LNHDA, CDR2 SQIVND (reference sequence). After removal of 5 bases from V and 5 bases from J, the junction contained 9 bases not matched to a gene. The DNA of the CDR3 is TGTGCCAGTAGTTCTGGGACAGGGAAAGGGACTGAAGCTTTCTTT. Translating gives CASSSGTGKGTEAFF.

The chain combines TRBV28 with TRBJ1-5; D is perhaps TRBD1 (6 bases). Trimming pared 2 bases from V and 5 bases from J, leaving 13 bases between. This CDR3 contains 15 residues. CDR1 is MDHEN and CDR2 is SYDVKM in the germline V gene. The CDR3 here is CASSLRQVGDQPQHF. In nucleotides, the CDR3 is TGTGCCAGCAGTTTAAGACAGGTGGGGGATCAGCCCCAGCATTTT.

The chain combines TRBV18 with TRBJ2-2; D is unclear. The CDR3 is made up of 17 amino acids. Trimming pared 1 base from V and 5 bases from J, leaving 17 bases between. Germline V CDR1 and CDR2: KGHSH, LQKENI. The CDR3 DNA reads TGTGCCAGCTCACCACAGGAGTACACGGGTAGAACCGGGGAGCTGTTTTTT. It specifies CASSPQEYTGRTGELFF.

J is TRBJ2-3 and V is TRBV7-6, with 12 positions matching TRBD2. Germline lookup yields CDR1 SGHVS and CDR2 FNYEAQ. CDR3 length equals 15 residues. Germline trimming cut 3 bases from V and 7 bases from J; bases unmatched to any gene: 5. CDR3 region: CASSLTSGGANTQYF. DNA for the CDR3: TGTGCCAGCAGCTTGACTAGCGGGGGAGCTAATACGCAGTATTTT. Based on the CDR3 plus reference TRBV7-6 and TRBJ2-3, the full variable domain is GAGVSQSPRYKVTKRGQDVALRCDPISGHVSLYWYRQALGQGPEFLTYFNYEAQQDKSGLPNDRFSAERPEGSISTLTIQRTEQRDSAMYRCASSLTSGGANTQYFGPGTRLTVL.